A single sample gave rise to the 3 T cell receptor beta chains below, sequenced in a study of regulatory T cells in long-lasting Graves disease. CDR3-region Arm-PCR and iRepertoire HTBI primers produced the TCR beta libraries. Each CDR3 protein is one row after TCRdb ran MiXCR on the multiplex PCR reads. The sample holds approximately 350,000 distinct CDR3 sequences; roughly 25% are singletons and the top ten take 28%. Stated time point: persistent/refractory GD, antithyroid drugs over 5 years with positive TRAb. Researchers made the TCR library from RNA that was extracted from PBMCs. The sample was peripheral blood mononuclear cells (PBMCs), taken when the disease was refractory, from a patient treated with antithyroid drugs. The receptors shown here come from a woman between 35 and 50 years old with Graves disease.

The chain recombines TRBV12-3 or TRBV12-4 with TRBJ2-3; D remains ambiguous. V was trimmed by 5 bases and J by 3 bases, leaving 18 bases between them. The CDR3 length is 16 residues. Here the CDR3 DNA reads TGTGCCAGCAGTCCCTCTGGCCGAAGCCCTACAGATACGCAGTATTTT. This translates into CASSPSGRSPTDTQYF.

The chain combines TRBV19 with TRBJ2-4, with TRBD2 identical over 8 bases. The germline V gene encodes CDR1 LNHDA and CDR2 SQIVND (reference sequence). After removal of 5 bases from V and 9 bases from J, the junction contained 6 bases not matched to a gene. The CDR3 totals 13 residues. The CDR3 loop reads CASSAGGWVIQYF. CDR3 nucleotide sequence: TGTGCCAGTAGTGCGGGGGGATGGGTCATTCAGTACTTC.

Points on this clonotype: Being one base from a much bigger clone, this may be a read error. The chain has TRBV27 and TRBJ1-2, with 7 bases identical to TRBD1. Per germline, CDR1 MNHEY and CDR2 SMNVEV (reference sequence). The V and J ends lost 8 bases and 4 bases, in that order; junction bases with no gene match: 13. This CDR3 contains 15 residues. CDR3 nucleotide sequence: TGTGCCAGCGGTCTCTCACTGACAGGGAGCTATGGCTACACCTTC. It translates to CASGLSLTGSYGYTF.